Presented here are 14 T cell receptor beta chains from one specimen sequenced in a study of T cell responses to AZD1222 COVID-19 vaccine. Only in-frame clones appear in the TCRdb table, and some are missing; sequencing was by immunoSEQ multiplex PCR. Among about 110,000 clones listed, about 92% were seen once. Sequencing used peripheral blood, obtained 28 days after the second AZD1222 dose. These TCRs come from an adult who received the AZD1222 COVID-19 vaccine.

This clone was seen a single time. The chain joins TRBV10-3 to TRBJ1-1; D may be TRBD1 (5 bases). CDR1 and CDR2 from the germline V gene are ENHRY and SYGVKD. V shed 6 bases and J shed 4 bases, with 9 bases lying between them. The CDR3 runs 12 residues. CDR3: CAIRGRGTEAFF. In nucleotides, the CDR3 is TGTGCCATCAGGGGGCGAGGCACTGAAGCTTTCTTT.

The genes are TRBV6-4 and TRBJ2-6; D remains unclear. Germline loops: CDR1 MRHNA, CDR2 SNTAGT. The CDR3 loop spans 15 amino acids. Trimming took off 3 bases at V and 0 bases at J, with 6 bases between the two ends. CDR3 DNA sequence: TGTGCCAGCAGTGAATACTTCTCTGGGGCCAACGTCCTGACTTTC. This encodes CASSEYFSGANVLTF.

CDR3 region: CSVKSGTGNYGYTF. The CDR3 DNA is TGCAGCGTGAAATCCGGGACAGGGAACTATGGCTACACCTTC. This sequence joins TRBV29-1 and TRBJ1-2; the match to TRBD1 covers 9 bases. This CDR3 region has 14 residues. CDR1 is SQVTM and CDR2 is ANQGSEA in the germline V gene. The ends lost 6 bases at V and 2 bases at J; junction bases unmatched: 7.

The chain uses TRBV7-9 and TRBJ1-2; D is possibly TRBD1 (5 bases). Trimming removed 5 bases from V and 6 bases from J, with 13 bases in between. The CDR3 contains 13 residues. The germline gives CDR1 SEHNR, CDR2 FQNEAQ (reference sequence). CDR3 in amino acids: CASSPKGGDGYTF. CDR3 in DNA: TGTGCCAGCAGCCCTAAAGGAGGGGATGGCTACACCTTC. Using reference TRBV7-9 and TRBJ1-2 for the parts outside the CDR3, the full variable domain is DTGVSQNPRHKITKRGQNVTFRCDPISEHNRLYWYRQTLGQGPEFLTYFQNEAQLEKSRLLSDRFSAERPKGSFSTLEIQRTEQGDSAMYLCASSPKGGDGYTFGSGTRLTVV.

The chain carries TRBV5-1 and TRBJ2-7; D call uncertain. Germline CDR1 SGHRS, CDR2 YFSETQ. This CDR3 has 16 residues. Trimming took 0 bases from V and 0 from J, leaving 13 bases between them. The CDR3 bases are TGCGCCAGCAGCTTGGCCGTGAGGCAGGCCTCCTACGAGCAGTACTTC. Its protein is CASSLAVRQASYEQYF.

The rearrangement joins TRBV4-3 to TRBJ2-1, with D perhaps TRBD1 or TRBD2 (5 bases each). Germline V lookup: CDR1 LGHNA, CDR2 YSLEER. V was clipped by 1 base and J by 7 bases, with 17 bases between them. The CDR3 extends over 16 amino acids. The CDR3 here is CASSQVAGSLGNEQFF. The CDR3 DNA follows: TGCGCCAGCAGCCAAGTCGCAGGGAGTTTGGGAAATGAGCAGTTCTTC.

The V gene is TRBV9, the J gene TRBJ2-1, with D unresolved. Germline CDR1 SGDLS, CDR2 YYNGEE. V dropped 2 bases and J dropped 0 bases, with 9 bases sitting between them. The CDR3 length is 15 residues. The CDR3 protein is CASSVGPSSYNEQFF. DNA for the CDR3: TGTGCCAGCAGCGTCGGGCCAAGCTCCTACAATGAGCAGTTCTTC.

The chain uses TRBV6-2 or TRBV6-3 and TRBJ2-5; 9 nucleotides line up with TRBD2. Looked up from germline, CDR1 is MNHEY and CDR2 is SVGEGT. The CDR3 has 21 residues. The ends lost 0 bases at V and 5 bases at J; junction bases unmatched: 22. CDR3: CASSYSAQLGRVAGVRETQYF. In nucleotides, the CDR3 is TGTGCCAGCAGTTACTCGGCGCAACTCGGCCGGGTAGCGGGAGTTCGGGAGACCCAGTACTTC.

V is TRBV5-1 and J is TRBJ1-1, with D perhaps matching TRBD1 (5 bases). The CDR3 is 14 residues long. Germline-derived CDR1 and CDR2 are SGHRS and YFSETQ. Trimming took 3 bases from V and 0 from J, leaving 9 bases between them. CDR3 in amino acids: CASSYDSLNTEAFF. CDR3 nucleotides: TGCGCCAGCAGCTACGACAGTTTGAACACTGAAGCTTTCTTT.

The V gene is TRBV6-2 or TRBV6-3, the J gene TRBJ2-7; possibly TRBD1 for D (5 bases). Between the trimmed V and J ends, which lost 6 bases and 2 bases, there was a span of 17 bases. The CDR3 has 15 residues. CDR1 is MNHEY, CDR2 SVGEGT, per germline. The CDR3 loop is CASSDPVGLAYEQYF. The CDR3 DNA follows: TGTGCCAGCAGCGACCCGGTGGGGCTGGCCTACGAGCAGTACTTC.

This rearrangement joins TRBV27 to TRBJ2-1; TRBD2 agrees at 7 bases. Germline assignment: CDR1 MNHEY and CDR2 SMNVEV (reference sequence). The CDR3 totals 14 residues. Losses at the gene ends were 3 bases for V and 7 bases for J; bases not matched to a gene: 6. The CDR3 loop is CASSFRVSGNEQFF. The CDR3 DNA is TGTGCCAGCAGTTTCAGGGTTAGCGGGAATGAGCAGTTCTTC.

This clone was found once. V and J are TRBV5-1 and TRBJ1-4; TRBD1 matches at 10 bases. Trimming cost V 4 bases and J 7 bases; bases outside gene matches: 4. This CDR3 has 14 residues. CDR1 SGHRS and CDR2 YFSETQ come from the germline V gene. As DNA, the CDR3 is TGCGCCAGCAGCGTGACAGGGGGCCTTGAAAAACTGTTTTTT. This gives the protein CASSVTGGLEKLFF.

The chain carries TRBV29-1 and TRBJ2-3; D is unresolved. The CDR3 runs 12 residues. CDR1 and CDR2 from the germline V gene are SQVTM and ANQGSEA. The V and J ends lost 6 bases and 1 base respectively, with 8 bases between them. The CDR3 region is CSVDDRTDTQYF. DNA of the CDR3: TGCAGCGTCGACGACCGCACAGATACGCAGTATTTT.

The genes are TRBV6-5 and TRBJ1-2, with 8 bases aligning to TRBD1. Germline V CDR1 and CDR2: MNHEY, SVGAGI. The CDR3 runs to 14 residues. V lost 4 bases and J lost 3; bases outside the gene matches: 4. The DNA for the CDR3 is TGTGCCAGCAGTTCCCCGACAGGGGACTATGGCTACACCTTC. It encodes CASSSPTGDYGYTF.